This T cell receptor (beta chain) was sequenced in a study of shared T cell receptors in the human thymus. CDR3 length: 15 residues. Per germline, CDR1 SGHRS and CDR2 YFSETQ. J gave up 4 bases and V 0 bases, and 6 bases lay outside the gene matches. This clone was detected once. Sequenced by immunoSEQ multiplex PCR; TCRdb stores in-frame clones only, minus some. The sample shows some 700,000 clones, roughly 90% of them seen only once. These data also featured in a second study, about human thymus T cells. According to that study: Resections from corrective heart surgery provided thymus tissue.

The chain carries TRBV5-1 and TRBJ2-5, with 7 bases identical to TRBD1. The clonotype originates from a boy under two years old with a congenital heart defect. Source material: thymocytes. The CDR3 loop is CASSLAQGVGETQYF. For the CDR3, the DNA is TGCGCCAGCAGCTTGGCGCAGGGGGTGGGAGAGACCCAGTACTTC.